This T cell receptor (beta chain) comes out of a study of radiation and T cells in renal cell carcinoma. The time point was: blood 4 weeks post-SBRT, at nephrectomy. Specified treatment: 15 Gy SBRT to primary tumor, nephrectomy 4 weeks later. Nephrectomy followed 15 Gy stereotactic body radiation by 4 weeks. Germline V CDR1 and CDR2: SGDLS, YYNGEE. This CDR3 has 14 amino acids. Trimming removed 4 bases at V and 0 bases at J, with 8 bases between. Regarding the study as a whole: Top tumor clonotypes rose in blood 2 weeks post-radiation, then contracted.

As for this clone: Its antigen is undetermined.

The table came from immunoSEQ multiplex PCR; TCRdb's copy has only in-frame clones and leaves some out. This table has 150,000 to 200,000 clones, 88% appearing once. The V and J genes are TRBV9 and TRBJ2-1, with D possibly TRBD2 on 5 matching bases. The source was blood, collected from a patient whose treatment included radiotherapy and nephrectomy. The TCR comes from a woman aged 45-65 years with renal cell carcinoma. In nucleotides, the CDR3 is TGTGCCAGCAGCCTAGCTAGCTCCTACAATGAGCAGTTCTTC. Translating gives CASSLASSYNEQFF.